These 28 T cell receptor beta chains were sequenced from one sample in a study of T-cell reconstitution after alpha-beta-depleted transplantation in children. Unique molecular identifiers featured in how the TCRbeta library was prepared. MiXCR was run by TCRdb on the PCR reads, yielding one entry per CDR3 protein. The sample records about 260,000 distinct CDR3 sequences, approximately 10% being singletons. Source: peripheral blood, taken 180 days after TCRalphabeta/CD19-depleted stem cell transplant. These receptors all stem from a male patient aged 2-10 years who had a stem cell transplant for chronic granulomatous disease, so the T cells may come from the graft donor.

In its sample, this clonotype was seen many times. The chain links TRBV11-2 to TRBJ2-7, with TRBD1 matching over 7 bases. In germline, CDR1 is SGHAT, CDR2 FQNNGV. The length of the CDR3 is 14 residues. V lost 1 base, J lost 4 bases, and 4 bases stayed unmatched. The CDR3 sequence is CASSLVGGGYEQYF. The DNA of the CDR3 is TGTGCCAGCAGCTTAGTAGGGGGCGGGTACGAGCAGTACTTC.

This clonotype came up many times. This chain uses TRBV6-5 with TRBJ1-4; tentatively, D is TRBD1 (6 bases). V lost 4 bases, J lost 9 bases, and 24 bases lay in between. The CDR3 has 17 residues. The germline CDR1 and CDR2 sequences are MNHEY and SVGAGI. CDR3 DNA sequence: TGTGCCAGCAGTTCCCCGGGACAAGATGCAACTAAGAAAAAACTGTTTTTT. Its protein is CASSSPGQDATKKKLFF.

This clonotype was seen ten or more times. This sequence joins TRBV12-3 or TRBV12-4 and TRBJ1-2, with 9 bases aligning to TRBD1. The CDR3 is made up of 17 amino acids. V lost 3 bases to trimming and J lost 8 bases; unmatched junction nucleotides: 16. The CDR3 DNA follows: TGTGCCAGCAGTTTGGTGGGGACAGGGAAGAGGTTGCGGGGCTACACCTTC. Protein: CASSLVGTGKRLRGYTF.

Ten or more counts support this clonotype. The chain carries TRBV6-2 or TRBV6-3 and TRBJ2-1; 7 bases align to TRBD2. The V and J ends lost 7 bases and 10 bases, in that order; junction bases with no gene match: 10. CDR1 and CDR2 (germline): MNHEY, SVGEGT. This CDR3 is built from 13 residues. CDR3 sequence: CASTSRDYREQFF. CDR3 coding DNA: TGTGCCAGCACTTCCCGGGACTATAGGGAGCAGTTCTTC.

This clonotype was counted at least ten times. This chain connects TRBV6-5 to TRBJ2-7, with D perhaps TRBD2 (6 bases). Germline values: CDR1 MNHEY, CDR2 SVGAGI. This CDR3 has 15 amino acids. V was shortened by 4 bases and J by 3 bases, with 16 bases between the two germline ends. The CDR3 loop reads CASSLRDWRGYEQYF. As DNA, the CDR3 is TGTGCCAGCAGTTTACGGGACTGGAGAGGCTACGAGCAGTACTTC.

This clonotype was recorded at least ten times. The chain recombines TRBV11-2 with TRBJ1-1, with D unresolved. The CDR3 is 15 amino acids. Germline CDR1 SGHAT, CDR2 FQNNGV. Trimming took off 5 bases at V and 0 bases at J, with 13 bases between the two ends. The CDR3 nucleotides are TGTGCCAGCAGCCATAACTTTCTCCTGAACACTGAAGCTTTCTTT. Amino acids: CASSHNFLLNTEAFF.

About this clonotype itself: One base away lies a much larger clone, so this may be a sequencing read error. The CDR3 here is CASSFRDRDGDEQSF. The CDR3 DNA reads TGCGCCAGCAGCTTCCGGGACAGGGATGGGGATGAGCAGTCCTTC. This chain joins TRBV5-1 and TRBJ2-1; 9 nucleotides match TRBD1. The length of the CDR3 is 15 residues. The germline gives CDR1 SGHRS, CDR2 YFSETQ. The variable domain in full, completed from reference TRBV5-1 and TRBJ2-1, reads KAGVTQTPRYLIKTRGQQVTLSCSPISGHRSVSWYQQTPGQGLQFLFEYFSETQRNKGNFPGRFSGRQFSNSRSEMNVSTLELGDSALYLCASSFRDRDGDEQSFGPGTRLTVL.

This clonotype was seen a handful of times. This sequence may be a read error, since a much larger clone differs from it by one base. V usage is TRBV12-3 or TRBV12-4 and J usage is TRBJ1-2; no clear D gene. This CDR3 has 14 amino acids. The CDR3 sequence is CASSFLDGYYGDTF. For the CDR3, the DNA is TGTGCCAGCAGTTTCCTAGACGGATACTATGGCGACACCTTC.

There are many counts of this clonotype. The chain carries TRBV4-3 and TRBJ2-2; the D is unclear. Germline V CDR1 and CDR2: LGHNA, YSLEER. The CDR3 spans 13 residues. V lost 3 bases to trimming and J lost 3 bases, with 5 bases between them. CDR3: CASSQQYTGELFF. The CDR3 DNA reads TGCGCCAGCAGCCAGCAGTACACCGGGGAGCTGTTTTTT.

This clonotype was picked up many times. A read error may be the cause here, since a much bigger clone is one base away. The CDR3 here is CASSTSRGYEQYF. The CDR3, as DNA: TGTGCCAGCAGCACTAGCCGGGGTTACGAGCAGTACTTC. J is TRBJ2-7 and V is TRBV7-8, with a possible D match to TRBD2 (6 bases). The germline gives CDR1 SGHVS, CDR2 FQNEAQ. Deletions cut 5 bases from V and 4 bases from J, with 12 bases between. The length of the CDR3 is 13 residues.

This clonotype came up many times. J is TRBJ2-3 and V is TRBV28; D is unclear. The germline CDR1 and CDR2 sequences are MDHEN and SYDVKM. Trimming pared 1 base from V and 4 bases from J, leaving 3 bases between. This CDR3 contains 12 residues. For the CDR3, the DNA is TGTGCCAGCAGTTTATTATCAGATACGCAGTATTTT. Its protein product is CASSLLSDTQYF.

This clonotype was seen at least ten times. The rearrangement joins TRBV9 to TRBJ1-2, with 7 bases fitting TRBD1. Germline V gene data show CDR1 as SGDLS and CDR2 as YYNGEE. The CDR3 is 13 amino acids. J lost 2 bases, V lost 2 bases, and 0 bases had no gene match. The CDR3 region is CASSVTGNYGYTF. The DNA for the CDR3 is TGTGCCAGCAGCGTGACAGGGAACTATGGCTACACCTTC.

At least ten counts were recorded for this clonotype. The V gene is TRBV28, the J gene TRBJ1-2, with unresolved D. The V end was cut by 6 bases, the J end by 8 bases, with 13 bases between. Germline CDR1 reads MDHEN; CDR2 reads SYDVKM. The CDR3 length is 12 residues. This chain's CDR3 is CASRTPEDGYTF. The CDR3 bases are TGTGCCAGCAGGACCCCCGAGGACGGCTACACCTTC.

This clonotype has a count of ten or more. CDR3 amino acids: CASSYEQGDSYGYTF. The CDR3 DNA is TGTGCCAGCAGTTACGAACAGGGGGATTCCTATGGCTACACCTTC. The chain combines TRBV6-5 with TRBJ1-2; 8 bases fit TRBD1. Unmatched junction bases numbered 6, after V lost 2 bases and J lost 4 bases. Germline V gene lookup returns CDR1 MNHEY and CDR2 SVGAGI. CDR3 size: 15 residues.

Points on this clonotype: A clone one base away is much larger, so this may be a read error. The J gene is TRBJ1-6, the V gene TRBV7-3; perhaps TRBD1 as D (5 bases). The CDR3 runs 14 residues. Germline assignment: CDR1 SGHTA and CDR2 FQGTGA. The CDR3 DNA follows: TGTGCCAGCAGCCCTGGCGGGGGGAGTTCACCCATCCACTTT. Translated, it gives CASSPGGGSSPIHF.

In this sample, this clonotype turned up many times. The rearrangement uses TRBV7-8 and TRBJ2-4; maybe TRBD1 (6 bases). The CDR3 extends over 17 amino acids. With 5 bases removed from V and 1 base from J, the gap between germline ends came to 18 bases. Per germline, CDR1 SGHVS and CDR2 FQNEAQ. This CDR3 is CASSRPRGGGAKNIQYF. The CDR3 nucleotides read TGTGCCAGCAGCCGACCCCGAGGGGGTGGGGCCAAAAACATTCAGTACTTC.

This clonotype appeared many times. The V gene is TRBV20-1, the J gene TRBJ2-7, with unresolved D. Germline CDR1 reads DFQATT; CDR2 reads SNEGSKA (reference sequence). This CDR3 spans 13 amino acids. Trimming removed 0 bases at V and 0 bases at J, with 6 bases between. The CDR3 DNA sequence: TGCAGTGCTAGAGATTTAGGCTCCTACGAGCAGTACTTC. Its protein product is CSARDLGSYEQYF.

Concerning this clonotype: Given a much more abundant clone one base away, this may be a read error. Here the CDR3 reads CASSISSSGRPPGELFF. Here the CDR3 DNA reads TGTGCCAGCAGCATTTCCTCTAGCGGGAGGCCCCCCGGGGAGCTGTTTTTT. V and J are TRBV9 and TRBJ2-2; 11 nucleotides align to TRBD2. Germline loops: CDR1 SGDLS, CDR2 YYNGEE. The CDR3 consists of 17 residues. J was trimmed by 6 bases and V by 4 bases; bases with no gene match: 11.

This clonotype has ten or more counts. The CDR3, as DNA: TGTGCCAGCAGCTTAGGGTCGGACGGGCCCTCCTACGAGCAGTACTTC. This gives the protein CASSLGSDGPSYEQYF. The chain has TRBV7-2 and TRBJ2-7; D is undetermined. Trimming left V 1 base short and J 0 bases short, with 13 bases between. CDR1 is SGHTA, CDR2 FQGNSA, per germline. The CDR3 covers 16 residues.

As to this clonotype: A much larger clonotype is one base distant, so this may be a read error. The CDR3 reads CASRELEREDRETQYF. The CDR3 DNA sequence: TGCGCCAGCAGGGAACTAGAGCGGGAGGATAGAGAGACCCAGTACTTC. The chain employs TRBV5-1 and TRBJ2-5; 9 nucleotides align to TRBD2. V was clipped by 5 bases and J by 4 bases; unmatched bases: 12. The CDR3 sequence is 16 residues long. Germline CDR1 and CDR2: SGHRS and YFSETQ.

The CDR3 bases are TGTGCCAGCAGCGACGTCCCGTACGGCCCCTACGAGCAGTACTTC. Translation: CASSDVPYGPYEQYF. The chain uses TRBV6-1 and TRBJ2-7; no firm D call. The CDR3 runs 15 residues. Germline lookup yields CDR1 MNHNS and CDR2 SASEGT. Trimming left V 6 bases short and J 2 bases short, with 17 bases between.

This clonotype was recorded many times. V gene TRBV6-2 or TRBV6-3 combines with J gene TRBJ2-7; D possibly corresponds to TRBD2 (5 bases). The CDR3 consists of 13 residues. Germline loops: CDR1 MNHEY, CDR2 SVGEGT. Trimming cost V 5 bases and J 3 bases, with 11 bases left between them. Written as DNA, the CDR3 is TGTGCCAGCAGTCCTACTAGAGGCTACGAGCAGTACTTC. Its translation is CASSPTRGYEQYF.

This clonotype was detected ten times or more. CDR3 residues: CATSSVGGLYNEQFF. CDR3 bases: TGTGCCACCAGCTCTGTCGGGGGACTCTACAATGAGCAGTTCTTC. This chain uses TRBV24-1 with TRBJ2-1; tentatively, D is TRBD2 (6 bases). Trimming stripped 7 bases from V and 3 bases from J, with 15 bases between. CDR3 length equals 15 residues. Germline V gene lookup returns CDR1 KGHDR and CDR2 SFDVKD.

The sample holds many counts of this clonotype. V usage is TRBV12-3 or TRBV12-4 and J usage is TRBJ1-1; D gene uncertain. The CDR3 totals 14 residues. V lost 3 bases to trimming and J lost 1 base, with 9 bases between them. The CDR3 reads CASSLSRQNTEAFF. DNA of the CDR3: TGTGCCAGCAGTTTGAGTCGCCAGAACACTGAAGCTTTCTTT.

This clonotype appeared a few times. CDR3 protein: CAWVPLPGRQDTEAFF. CDR3 nucleotide sequence: TGTGCCTGGGTTCCCCTGCCAGGGCGTCAAGACACTGAAGCTTTCTTT. This sequence joins TRBV30 and TRBJ1-1; tentative D call: TRBD1 (5 bases). CDR1 and CDR2 from the germline V gene are GTSNPN and SVGIG (reference sequence). Trimming left V 5 bases short and J 3 bases short, with 22 bases between. The CDR3 length is 16 residues.

This clonotype was recorded many times. This chain joins TRBV7-2 and TRBJ2-7; 10 positions agree with TRBD2. With 5 bases clipped from V and 6 bases from J, the junction kept 13 bases outside the gene matches. The CDR3 spans 16 residues. Germline values: CDR1 SGHTA, CDR2 FQGNSA. The CDR3 here is CASSLRTSGAFSEQYF. In DNA form, the CDR3 reads TGTGCCAGCAGCCTCAGAACTAGCGGGGCCTTCTCCGAGCAGTACTTC.

This chain links TRBV24-1 with TRBJ2-1; 9 bases are a match to TRBD1. The germline V gene encodes CDR1 KGHDR and CDR2 SFDVKD. V was pared by 7 bases and J by 5 bases, with 8 bases of the junction left unmatched. This CDR3 region has 15 residues. The CDR3 is CATSTGGAGDNEQFF. The CDR3 DNA reads as TGTGCCACCAGCACAGGGGGCGCAGGGGACAATGAGCAGTTCTTC.

This clonotype was observed many times. The rearrangement joins TRBV12-3 or TRBV12-4 to TRBJ2-5, with D possibly matching TRBD2 (5 bases). Trimming stripped 2 bases from V and 1 base from J, with 8 bases between. The CDR3 contains 14 residues. The CDR3 DNA is TGTGCCAGCAGTTTATTGGGGAGCCAAGAGACCCAGTACTTC. It specifies CASSLLGSQETQYF.